This T cell receptor (beta chain) was captured by sequencing in a study of T cell responses to AZD1222 COVID-19 vaccine. As regards this clone: What it binds is unknown.

Study observations and caveats: A rise in Spike-specific TCR breadth and depth followed two AZD1222 doses. Sampled repertoires all dated from after the peak T cell response. A mostly white British donor set with more females was recruited, and clonal diversity was possibly underestimated.

This table comes from immunoSEQ multiplex PCR, and its TCRdb copy is limited to in-frame clones, with some not included. The profile shows 100,000 to 140,000 clones, around nine tenths of them singletons. The TCR was taken from an adult who received the AZD1222 COVID-19 vaccine. The material sequenced was peripheral blood, taken 28 days after the second AZD1222 dose.

The CDR3 coding sequence is TGTGCCAGCAGCGTAGATACTAGCGGGGGCTCAGATACGCAGTATTTT. Protein sequence: CASSVDTSGGSDTQYF. The chain recombines TRBV9 with TRBJ2-3; 11 bases are a match to TRBD2. J gave up 4 bases and V 0 bases, and 4 bases lay outside the gene matches. Germline CDR1 is SGDLS and CDR2 is YYNGEE. CDR3 length: 16 amino acids. Using reference TRBV9 and TRBJ2-3 for the parts outside the CDR3, the full variable domain is DSGVTQTPKHLITATGQRVTLRCSPRSGDLSVYWYQQSLDQGLQFLIQYYNGEERAKGNILERFSAQQFPDLHSELNLSSLELGDSALYFCASSVDTSGGSDTQYFGPGTRLTVL.